This TCR beta chain was sequenced in a study of T cells in Graves' hyperthyroidism and ophthalmopathy. Study results and caveats: A 13 V-J signature model discriminated ophthalmopathy versus stable hyperthyroidism. Also found in blood were most expanded thyroid clonotypes above 0.001.

Based on clinical symptoms, serum thyroxine and TRAb, thyroid ultrasound and orbital computed tomography, diagnoses were reached. RNA transcripts provided the source from which TCR beta CDR3 regions were amplified. With the HTBI primer set, the TCR CDR3 went through a first round of RT-PCR. TCRdb analysed the multiplex PCR reads with MiXCR anew, one entry per CDR3 protein. Of around 690,000 distinct CDR3 sequences listed, approximately 15% are singletons. Germline assignment: CDR1 MNHNS and CDR2 SASEGT. After removal of 5 bases from V and 1 base from J, the junction contained 8 bases not matched to a gene. The length of the CDR3 is 15 residues. This clonotype was seen many times. Its target is not known.

The V gene is TRBV6-1, the J gene TRBJ2-7; TRBD1 aligns across 7 bases. Sequenced input: blood. This sequence originates from a man aged 50 or older with Graves' hyperthyroidism. CDR3 loop: CASSTGEWASYEQYF. The CDR3 coding sequence is TGTGCCAGCAGTACAGGGGAGTGGGCTTCCTACGAGCAGTACTTC.